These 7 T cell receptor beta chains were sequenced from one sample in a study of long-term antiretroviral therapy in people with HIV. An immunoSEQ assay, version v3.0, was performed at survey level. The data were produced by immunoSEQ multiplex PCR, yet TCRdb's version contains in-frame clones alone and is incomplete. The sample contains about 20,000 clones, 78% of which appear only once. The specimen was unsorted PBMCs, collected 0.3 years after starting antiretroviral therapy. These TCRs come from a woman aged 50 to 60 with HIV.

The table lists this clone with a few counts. The CDR3 bases are TGTGCCAGCAGTTCCCATCGGGATTTCACTGAAGCTTTCTTT. Translating it yields CASSSHRDFTEAFF. The chain recombines TRBV28 with TRBJ1-1; D not certain. Germline CDR1 reads MDHEN; CDR2 reads SYDVKM. The germline V and J ends were trimmed by 4 bases and 4 bases, with 13 bases remaining between them. The CDR3 sequence is 14 residues long.

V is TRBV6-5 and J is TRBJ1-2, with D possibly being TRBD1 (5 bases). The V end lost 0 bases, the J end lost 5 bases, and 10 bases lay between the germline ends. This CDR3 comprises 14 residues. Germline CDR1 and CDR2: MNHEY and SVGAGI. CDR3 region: CASSYSRTKYGYTF. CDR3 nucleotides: TGTGCCAGCAGTTACTCGCGGACAAAATATGGCTACACCTTC.

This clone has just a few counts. The CDR3 spells CASSPGSGELFF. As DNA, the CDR3 is TGTGCCAGCAGCCCGGGGTCCGGGGAGCTGTTTTTT. The chain uses TRBV7-3 and TRBJ2-2; possible D gene TRBD2, 5 bases. With 5 bases removed from V and 6 bases from J, the gap between germline ends came to 7 bases. The length of the CDR3 is 12 residues. CDR1 is SGHTA and CDR2 is FQGTGA in the germline V gene.

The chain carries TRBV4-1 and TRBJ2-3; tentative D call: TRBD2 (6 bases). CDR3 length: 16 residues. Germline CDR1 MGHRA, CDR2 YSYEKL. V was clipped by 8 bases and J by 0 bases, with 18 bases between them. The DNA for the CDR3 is TGCGCCAGCGTCAAGACTAGTCACAGTAGCACAGATACGCAGTATTTT. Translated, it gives CASVKTSHSSTDTQYF.

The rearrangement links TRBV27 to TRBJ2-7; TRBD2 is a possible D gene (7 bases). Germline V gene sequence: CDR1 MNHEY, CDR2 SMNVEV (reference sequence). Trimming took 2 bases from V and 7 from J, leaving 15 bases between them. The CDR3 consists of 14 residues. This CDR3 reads CASSLARGAGEQYF. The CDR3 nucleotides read TGTGCCAGCAGTTTAGCCCGGGGGGCGGGGGAGCAGTACTTC.

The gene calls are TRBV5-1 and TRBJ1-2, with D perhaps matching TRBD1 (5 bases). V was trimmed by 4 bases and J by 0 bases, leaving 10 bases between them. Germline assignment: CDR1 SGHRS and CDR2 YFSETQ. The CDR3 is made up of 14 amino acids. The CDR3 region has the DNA TGCGCCAGCAGCCCCAGGGCTACTAACTATGGCTACACCTTC. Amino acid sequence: CASSPRATNYGYTF.

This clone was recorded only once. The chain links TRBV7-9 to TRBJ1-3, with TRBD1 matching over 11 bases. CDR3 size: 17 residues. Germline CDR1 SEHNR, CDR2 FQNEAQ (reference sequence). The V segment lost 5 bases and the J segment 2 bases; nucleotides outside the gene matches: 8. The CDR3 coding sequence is TGTGCCAGCAGCCTCGGGACAGGGGGGATGACTGGAAACACCATATATTTT. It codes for CASSLGTGGMTGNTIYF.